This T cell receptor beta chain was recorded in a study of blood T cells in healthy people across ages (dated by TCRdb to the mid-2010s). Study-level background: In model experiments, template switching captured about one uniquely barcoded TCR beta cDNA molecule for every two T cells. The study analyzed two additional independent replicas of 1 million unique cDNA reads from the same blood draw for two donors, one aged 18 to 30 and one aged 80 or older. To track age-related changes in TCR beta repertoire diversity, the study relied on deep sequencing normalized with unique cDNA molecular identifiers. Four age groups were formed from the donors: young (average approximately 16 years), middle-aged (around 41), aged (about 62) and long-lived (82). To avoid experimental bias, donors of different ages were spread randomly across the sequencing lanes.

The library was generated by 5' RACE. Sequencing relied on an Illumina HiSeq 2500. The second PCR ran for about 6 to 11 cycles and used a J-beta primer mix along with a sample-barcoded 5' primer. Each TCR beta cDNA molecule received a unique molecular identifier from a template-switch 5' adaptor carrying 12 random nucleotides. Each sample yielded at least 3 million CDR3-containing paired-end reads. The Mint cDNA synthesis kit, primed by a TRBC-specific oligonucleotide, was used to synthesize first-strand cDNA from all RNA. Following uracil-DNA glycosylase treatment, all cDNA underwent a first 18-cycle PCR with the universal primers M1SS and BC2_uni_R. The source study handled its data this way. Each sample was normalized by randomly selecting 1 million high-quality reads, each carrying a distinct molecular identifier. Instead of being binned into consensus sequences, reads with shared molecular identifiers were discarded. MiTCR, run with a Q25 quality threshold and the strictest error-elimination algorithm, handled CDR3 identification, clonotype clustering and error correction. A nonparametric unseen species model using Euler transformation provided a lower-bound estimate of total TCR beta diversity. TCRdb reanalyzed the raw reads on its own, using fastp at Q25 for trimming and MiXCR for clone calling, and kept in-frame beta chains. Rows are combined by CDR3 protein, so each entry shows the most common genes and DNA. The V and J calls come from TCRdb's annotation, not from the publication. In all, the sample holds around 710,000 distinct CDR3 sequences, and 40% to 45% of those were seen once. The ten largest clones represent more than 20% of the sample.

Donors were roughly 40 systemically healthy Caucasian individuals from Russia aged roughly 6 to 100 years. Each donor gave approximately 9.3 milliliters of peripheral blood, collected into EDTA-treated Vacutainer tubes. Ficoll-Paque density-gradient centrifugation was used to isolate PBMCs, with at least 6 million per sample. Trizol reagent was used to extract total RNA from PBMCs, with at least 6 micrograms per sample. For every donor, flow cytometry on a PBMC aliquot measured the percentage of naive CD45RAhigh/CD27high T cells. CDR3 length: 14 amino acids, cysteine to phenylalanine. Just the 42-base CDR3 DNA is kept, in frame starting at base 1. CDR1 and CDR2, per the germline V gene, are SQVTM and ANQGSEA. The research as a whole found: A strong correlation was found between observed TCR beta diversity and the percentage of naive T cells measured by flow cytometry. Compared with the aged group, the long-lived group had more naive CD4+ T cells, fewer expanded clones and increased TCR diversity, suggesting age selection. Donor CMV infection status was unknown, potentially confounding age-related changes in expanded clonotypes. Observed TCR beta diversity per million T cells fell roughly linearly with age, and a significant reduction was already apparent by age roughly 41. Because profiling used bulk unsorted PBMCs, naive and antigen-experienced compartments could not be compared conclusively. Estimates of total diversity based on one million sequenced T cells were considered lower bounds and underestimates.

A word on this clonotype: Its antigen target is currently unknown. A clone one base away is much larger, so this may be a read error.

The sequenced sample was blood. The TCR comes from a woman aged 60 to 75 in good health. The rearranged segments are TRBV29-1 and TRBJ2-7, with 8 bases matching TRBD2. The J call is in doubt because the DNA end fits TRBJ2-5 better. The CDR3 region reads CGVEVGGTSETQYF. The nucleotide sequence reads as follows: TGCGGCGTTGAAGTTGGTGGGACTAGTGAGACCCAGTACTTC.